This is a list of T cell receptor beta chains from one sample in a study of CD8 T cells in ankylosing spondylitis. TCRdb fed the 5' RACE reads into MiXCR, producing one record per CDR3 protein. The table has about 150,000 distinct CDR3 sequences, about an eighth seen once. Sequenced sample: blood, either unsorted or a sorted T cell fraction (not recorded which). These receptors were collected from a female donor with ankylosing spondylitis or in good health (not recorded which). The CDR3 runs from the conserved cysteine through the conserved F or W. Fields, in order: V gene, J gene, D gene, clone size, CDR3 DNA, CDR3 protein. D genes are given only for firm matches. Size values are once, few and many counts, or a class for expanded clones, and some rows have none.

TRBV10-3	TRBJ1-5	NA	many	TGTGCCTCCGAGGAGGGCAGGACCAATCAGCCCCAGCATTTT	CASEEGRTNQPQHF
TRBV30	TRBJ2-1	NA	few	TGTGCCTGGAGTGTATTACAGGCAAACAATGAGCAGTTCTTC	CAWSVLQANNEQFF
TRBV20-1	TRBJ2-3	TRBD1	many	TGCAGTGCTCCGGGACAGGGCAAGGGGGGTAGCACAGATACGCAGTATTTT	CSAPGQGKGGSTDTQYF
TRBV28	TRBJ2-2	TRBD2	many	TGTGCCAGCAGTCCCCCTAGCGGGTCTGGGACCGGGGAGCTGTTTTTT	CASSPPSGSGTGELFF
TRBV12-3/TRBV12-4	TRBJ1-1	NA	many	TGTGCCAGCAGCCCCAGAGATGAAGCTTTCTTT	CASSPRDEAFF
TRBV5-1	TRBJ1-1	NA	many	TGCGCCAGCAGCGACCGGATGATTGGGGCCTCAAACACTGAAGCTTTCTTT	CASSDRMIGASNTEAFF
TRBV20-1	TRBJ1-2	NA	many	TGCAGTGCTCCGCACGGTGGCGGAAACTATGGCTACACCTTC	CSAPHGGGNYGYTF
TRBV11-3	TRBJ1-2	TRBD1	NA	TGTGCCAGCAGCTGGACAGGGCGGCGTGGCTACACCTTC	CASSWTGRRGYTF
TRBV20-1	TRBJ1-4	TRBD1	many	TGCAGTGCTAGAGATGCGCAGGGGGGTGAAGAACTGTTTTTT	CSARDAQGGEELFF
TRBV6-1	TRBJ2-6	TRBD2	many	TGTGCCAGCAATATAGCGGGGGGGTCTCTGGGGGCCAACGTCCTGACTTTC	CASNIAGGSLGANVLTF
TRBV19	TRBJ1-2	NA	NA	TGTGCCAGTAGTATAGGTGGAGGAATTGCTAACTATGGCTACACCTTC	CASSIGGGIANYGYTF
TRBV12-3/TRBV12-4	TRBJ1-1	NA	many	TGTGCCAGCAGTTCCCCCTTTGTACAGGGAACTGAAGCTTTCTTT	CASSSPFVQGTEAFF
TRBV7-6	TRBJ1-6	NA	NA	TGTGCCAGCAGCTTGTCCCCCATGATTTGGGCATCACCCCTCCACTTT	CASSLSPMIWASPLHF
TRBV5-1	TRBJ2-7	NA	many	TGCGCCAGCAGCTTGATGGACGAGCAGTACTTC	CASSLMDEQYF
TRBV12-3/TRBV12-4	TRBJ2-1	TRBD2	few	TGTGCCAGCAGTTCGGGAGGGGGGAATGAGCAGTTCTTC	CASSSGGGNEQFF
TRBV29-1	TRBJ1-6	TRBD1	many	TGCAGCGTTGATGTAGGGGGCAGGGATTCACCCCTCCACTTT	CSVDVGGRDSPLHF
TRBV7-9	TRBJ2-1	TRBD1	many	TGTGCCAGCAGCGTCGGGACAGGTCTACAGTTCTTC	CASSVGTGLQFF
TRBV7-2	TRBJ1-3	NA	many	TGTGCCAGCAGTTCAGGGCCTCACTCTGGAAACACCATATATTTT	CASSSGPHSGNTIYF
TRBV15	TRBJ2-2	NA	NA	TGTGCCACCAGCAGAGATGATGACGGGGAGCTGTTTTTT	CATSRDDDGELFF
TRBV5-1	TRBJ2-1	TRBD2	NA	TGCGCCAGCAGCCTTGCTAGCGGGGGTTACAATGAGCAGTTCTTC	CASSLASGGYNEQFF
TRBV6-5	TRBJ1-1	NA	many	TGTGCCAGCAGTTACTCTCAGAGAGGGCTCTCCGACACTGAAGCTTTCTTT	CASSYSQRGLSDTEAFF
TRBV28	TRBJ2-1	NA	many	TGTGCCAGCAGTTCCACCGGGGGCTACAATGAGCAGTTCTTC	CASSSTGGYNEQFF
TRBV5-1	TRBJ2-2	TRBD2	many	TGCGCCAGCAGCTTGGCCCGCGCGGGAGAAAATTCCGGGGAGCTGTTTTTT	CASSLARAGENSGELFF
TRBV23-1	TRBJ1-5	TRBD1	NA	TGCGCCAGCAGTCAATCGAGTGGACAGGGGGTAGGGAATCAGCCCCAGCATTTT	CASSQSSGQGVGNQPQHF
TRBV11-2	TRBJ2-1	NA	many	TGTGCCAGCAGAGGAGGGTTGTTTCTTGGTGAGCAGTTCTTC	CASRGGLFLGEQFF
TRBV5-1	TRBJ1-1	TRBD1	many	TGCGCCAGCAGCTCAACAGGGGTGGACACTGAAGCTTTCTTT	CASSSTGVDTEAFF
TRBV28	TRBJ1-1	NA	many	TGTGCCAGCAGCCTGGGAACAGCAAATGGGAACACTGAAGCTTTCTTT	CASSLGTANGNTEAFF
TRBV5-1	TRBJ1-3	NA	many	TGCGCCAGCAGCTTGGAGACAGACTCTGGAAACACCATATATTTT	CASSLETDSGNTIYF
TRBV5-6	TRBJ1-2	NA	many	TGTGCCAGCAGCGCACAGGGTTCGGGCTATGGCTACACCTTC	CASSAQGSGYGYTF
TRBV2	TRBJ1-5	NA	many	TGTGCCAGCAGCCCGGTTACAGGTAATCAGCCCCAGCATTTT	CASSPVTGNQPQHF
TRBV5-5	TRBJ1-5	TRBD1	NA	TGTGCCAGCAGCTTGTCGGGGACAGGGAGCAATCAGCCCCAGCATTTT	CASSLSGTGSNQPQHF